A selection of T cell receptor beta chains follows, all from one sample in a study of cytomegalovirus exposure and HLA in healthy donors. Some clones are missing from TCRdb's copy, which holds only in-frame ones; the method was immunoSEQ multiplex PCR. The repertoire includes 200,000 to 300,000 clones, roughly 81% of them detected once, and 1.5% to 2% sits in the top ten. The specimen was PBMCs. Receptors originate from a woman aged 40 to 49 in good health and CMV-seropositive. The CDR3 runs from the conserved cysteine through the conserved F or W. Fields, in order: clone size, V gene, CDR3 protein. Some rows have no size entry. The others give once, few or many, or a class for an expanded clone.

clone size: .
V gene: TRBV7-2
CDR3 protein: CASSLELSSYEQYF

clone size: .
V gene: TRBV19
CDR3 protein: CASTTGTGQKTYGYTF

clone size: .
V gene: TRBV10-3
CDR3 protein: CAISGRAGEKLFF

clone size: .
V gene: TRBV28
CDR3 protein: CASSFRDRHTYEQYF

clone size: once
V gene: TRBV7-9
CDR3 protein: CASSLLKGGSLQETQYF

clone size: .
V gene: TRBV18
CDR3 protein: CASGLGSGQETQYF

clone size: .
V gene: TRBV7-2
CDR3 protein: CASSSISGSSYNEQFF

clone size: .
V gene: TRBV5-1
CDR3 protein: CASSLPSATDYNEQFF

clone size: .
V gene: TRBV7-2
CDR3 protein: CASSRDWDDREQYF

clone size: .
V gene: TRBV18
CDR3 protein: CASSRKTENTGELFF

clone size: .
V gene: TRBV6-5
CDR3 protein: CASSYSIIYGGMSFF

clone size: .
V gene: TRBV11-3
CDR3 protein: CASRHRDSEETQYF

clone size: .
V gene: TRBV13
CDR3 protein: CASSPAGHRSYEQYF

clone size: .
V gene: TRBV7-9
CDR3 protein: CASSLATGKETQYF

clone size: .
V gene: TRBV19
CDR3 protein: CASSTKTGDGYEQYF

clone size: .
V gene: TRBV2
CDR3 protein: CASSGAAPYEQYF

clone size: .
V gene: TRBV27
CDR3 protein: CASSSWLSQETQYF

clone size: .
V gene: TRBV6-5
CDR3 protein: CATGQGYNEQFF

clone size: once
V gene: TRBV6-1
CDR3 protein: CASLMGVTDTQYF

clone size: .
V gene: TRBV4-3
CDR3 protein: CASSQDLGGGNTIYF

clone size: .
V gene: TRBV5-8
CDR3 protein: CASSSRPQRNTEAFF

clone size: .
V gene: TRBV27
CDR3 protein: CASKTLAQSSYEQYF

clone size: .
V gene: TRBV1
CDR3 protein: CTSSLWTSGNKSGDTQYF

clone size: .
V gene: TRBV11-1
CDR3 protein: CASSFDRSSGNTIYF

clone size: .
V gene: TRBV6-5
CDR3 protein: CASSYRASGSYNEQFF

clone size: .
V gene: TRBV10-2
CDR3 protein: CASSEWNSSYNEQFF